The entry that follows covers one TCR beta chain sequence. The CDR3 runs to 18 residues. CDR1 and CDR2 from the germline V gene are MGHDK and SYGVNS. Trimming cost V 1 base and J 4 bases, with 20 bases left between them. This sample was included in a study of blood T cells in healthy people across ages. Next came a second PCR, run for about 6 to 12 cycles, which used a sample-barcoded 5' primer along with a J-beta primer mix. TCRdb analysed the 5' RACE reads with MiXCR anew, one entry per CDR3 protein. The sample holds roughly 1.4 million distinct CDR3 sequences, approximately 59% seen once. The receptor's source is a man between 18 and 35 years old in good health. This sequence joins TRBV25-1 and TRBJ2-1; a possible D gene is TRBD2 (6 bases). Sequenced: blood. The DNA for the CDR3 is TGTGCCAGCAGTGAATTCGGTAGTGGAGGGAGTTCGTACAATGAGCAGTTCTTC. Its protein product is CASSEFGSGGSSYNEQFF.